Each of the 5 T cell receptor beta chains below was sequenced from the same sample in a study of blood T cells in healthy people across ages (dated by TCRdb to between 2014 and 2017). Receptor amplification or capture employed 5' RACE. The sequencer listed for this sample is Illumina HiSeq 2500. A second PCR of about 6 to 11 cycles was run with a J-beta primer mix and a sample-barcoded 5' primer. Starting from the raw public reads, TCRdb applied fastp trimming at Q25, assembled clones with MiXCR and retained in-frame beta chains. Each record represents a unique CDR3 protein, reported with the most common genes and DNA among its rows. The sample table contains about 800,000 distinct CDR3 sequences; only one count was recorded for 25% of them. The leading ten clones occupy approximately 3.7% of the sample. This sample was shared with a second study, whose subject was T cells of mothers and their children.

Material for sequencing was blood. The receptors shown here come from a boy aged 10-17 years in good health.

The rearrangement uses TRBV27 and TRBJ2-2; the match to TRBD2 covers 15 bases. The CDR3 is 15 residues long. Trimming removed 6 bases from V and 7 bases from J; junction bases left unmatched: 3. Germline V gene sequence: CDR1 MNHEY, CDR2 SMNVEV (reference sequence). CDR3 amino acids: CASSWTSGRGGELFF. CDR3 bases: TGTGCCAGCAGCTGGACTAGCGGGAGGGGCGGGGAGCTGTTTTTT.

This clonotype was counted only a few times. The chain recombines TRBV6-5 with TRBJ2-5, with 10 bases lining up with TRBD2. The DNA matches TRBJ2-7 better at its end, which makes the J call doubtful. There are 14 residues in the CDR3. Germline CDR1 reads MNHEY; CDR2 reads SVGAGI. Here the CDR3 DNA reads TGTGCCAGCAGTTCCGGGACTAGCGTTCACGAGCAGTACTTC. Translating gives CASSSGTSVHEQYF.

A few counts support this clonotype. V gene TRBV5-1 combines with J gene TRBJ2-5; 9 bases align to TRBD2. The DNA end is a closer match to TRBJ2-7, so the J assignment may be wrong. Germline CDR1 and CDR2: SGHRS and YFSETQ. CDR3 length: 14 amino acids. CDR3 nucleotide sequence: TGCGCCAGCAGCGGGGCTAGCGGGACGTACGAGCAGTACTTC. Its translation: CASSGASGTYEQYF.

The chain carries TRBV7-2 and TRBJ2-1; 7 bases map to TRBD2. This CDR3 region has 16 residues. The V gene end was trimmed by 1 base and the J gene end by 0 bases; junction bases not matched to a gene: 3. Germline lookup yields CDR1 SGHTA and CDR2 FQGNSA. The CDR3 loop is CASSLGLAVSYNEQFF. In DNA form, the CDR3 reads TGTGCCAGCAGCTTAGGGCTAGCGGTCTCCTACAATGAGCAGTTCTTC.

J is TRBJ2-1 and V is TRBV7-9; 8 bases match TRBD2. The length of the CDR3 is 15 residues. Trimming removed 3 bases from V and 4 bases from J; junction bases left unmatched: 5. Germline V gene lookup returns CDR1 SEHNR and CDR2 FQNEAQ (reference sequence). CDR3 sequence: CASSLLGGAYNEQFF. The CDR3 nucleotides are TGTGCCAGCAGCTTGCTCGGGGGGGCATACAATGAGCAGTTCTTC.